This entry features one TCR beta chain sequence. The antigen is not known. The PCR ran on 60 Vbeta and 13 Jbeta primers. Only in-frame clones appear in the TCRdb table, and some are missing; sequencing was by immunoSEQ multiplex PCR. The sample includes more than 150,000 clones, about 80% of them seen just once. The data originate from a study of cytomegalovirus exposure and HLA in healthy donors. Regarding the study as a whole: TCR beta chains associated with HLA were, in a later analysis, more clonally expanded than equally common others.

Unmatched junction bases numbered 4, after V lost 3 bases and J lost 7 bases. Germline V gene lookup returns CDR1 SNHLY and CDR2 FYNNEI. There are 13 residues in the CDR3. This chain joins TRBV2 and TRBJ1-2, with TRBD1 matching over 8 bases. The material sequenced was PBMCs. The clonotype was recovered from a young woman in good health and CMV-seronegative. CDR3 in amino acids: CASSEDRAIGYTF. CDR3 sequence (DNA): TGTGCCAGCAGTGAGGACAGGGCGATTGGCTACACCTTC. Complete variable domain (other parts from reference TRBV2 and TRBJ1-2): EPEVTQTPSHQVTQMGQEVILRCVPISNHLYFYWYRQILGQKVEFLVSFYNNEISEKSEIFDDQFSVERPDGSNFTLKIRSTKLEDSAMYFCASSEDRAIGYTFGSGTRLTVV.